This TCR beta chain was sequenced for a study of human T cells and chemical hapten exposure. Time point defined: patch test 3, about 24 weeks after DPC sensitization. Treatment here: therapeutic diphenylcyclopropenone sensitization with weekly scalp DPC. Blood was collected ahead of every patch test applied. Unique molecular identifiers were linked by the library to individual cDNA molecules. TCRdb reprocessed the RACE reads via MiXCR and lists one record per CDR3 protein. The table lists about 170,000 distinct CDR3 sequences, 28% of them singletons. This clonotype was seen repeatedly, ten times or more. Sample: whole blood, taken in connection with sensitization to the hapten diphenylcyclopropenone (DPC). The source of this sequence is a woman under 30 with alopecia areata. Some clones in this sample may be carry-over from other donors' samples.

In nucleotides, the CDR3 is TGCAGTGCAAGACCGGGACAGGTCATGAACACTGAAGCTTTCTTT. This codes for CSARPGQVMNTEAFF. J is TRBJ1-1 and V is TRBV20-1; TRBD1 aligns across 8 bases. Per germline, CDR1 DFQATT and CDR2 SNEGSKA (reference sequence). V lost 6 bases and J lost 0; bases outside the gene matches: 9. The CDR3 has 15 residues.